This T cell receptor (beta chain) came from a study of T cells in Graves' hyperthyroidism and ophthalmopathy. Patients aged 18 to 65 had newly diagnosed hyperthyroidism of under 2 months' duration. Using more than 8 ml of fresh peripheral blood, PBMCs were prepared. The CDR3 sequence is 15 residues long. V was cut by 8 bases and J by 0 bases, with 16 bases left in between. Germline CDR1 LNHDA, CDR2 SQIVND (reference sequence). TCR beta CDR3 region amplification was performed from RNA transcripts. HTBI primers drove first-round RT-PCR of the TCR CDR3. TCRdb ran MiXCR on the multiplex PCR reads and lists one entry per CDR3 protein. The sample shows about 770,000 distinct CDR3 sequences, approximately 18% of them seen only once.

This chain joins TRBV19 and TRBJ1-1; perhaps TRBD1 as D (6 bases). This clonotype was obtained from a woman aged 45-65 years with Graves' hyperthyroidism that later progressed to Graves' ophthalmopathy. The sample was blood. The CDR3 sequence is CASRQHTGLNTEAFF. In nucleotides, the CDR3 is TGTGCCAGTCGTCAACATACAGGGTTGAACACTGAAGCTTTCTTT.